The TCR beta chain under discussion was sequenced for a study of blood T cells in healthy people across ages (dated by TCRdb to between 2015 and 2016). About the investigation overall: In model experiments, template switching captured about one uniquely barcoded TCR beta cDNA molecule for every two T cells. Donors of different ages were randomly distributed across sequencing lanes to avoid experimental bias. For two donors (one aged 18 to 30 and one aged 80 or older), the study analyzed two additional independent replicas of 1 million unique cDNA reads from the same blood draw. Four age groups were formed from the donors: young (average approximately 15 years), middle-aged (approximately 39), aged (62) and long-lived (roughly 88). The study measured age-related changes in TCR beta repertoire diversity using deep sequencing normalized with unique cDNA molecular identifiers. Results the study describes overall, beyond this receptor: Estimates of total diversity based on one million sequenced T cells were regarded as lower bounds and as underestimates. Observed TCR beta diversity per million T cells fell roughly linearly with age, and a significant reduction was already apparent by age roughly 41. Observed TCR beta diversity correlated strongly with the percentage of naive T cells measured by flow cytometry. Since profiling was done on bulk unsorted PBMCs, naive and antigen-experienced compartments could not be conclusively compared. The CMV infection status of donors was not known, potentially confounding age-related changes in expanded clonotypes. The long-lived group showed more naive CD4+ T cells, fewer expanded clones and increased TCR diversity than the aged group, suggesting age selection.

The roughly 39 donors, aged about 6 to 95 years, were systemically healthy Caucasian individuals from Russia. Each donor gave around 9.5 milliliters of peripheral blood, collected into EDTA-treated Vacutainer tubes. Ficoll-Paque density-gradient centrifugation was used to isolate PBMCs, with at least 6 million per sample. Total RNA was extracted from PBMCs with Trizol reagent, with at least 6 micrograms obtained per sample. For every donor, an aliquot of PBMCs went through flow cytometry to measure the percentages of naive CD45RAhigh/CD27high T cells. Libraries were constructed by 5' RACE. TCRdb names Illumina HiSeq 2500 as the instrument used. The second PCR ran for about 7 to 11 cycles and used a J-beta primer mix along with a sample-barcoded 5' primer. Each TCR beta cDNA molecule received a unique molecular identifier from a template-switch 5' adaptor carrying 12 random nucleotides. Each sample yielded at least 2.5 million CDR3-containing paired-end reads. The Mint cDNA synthesis kit, primed by a TRBC-specific oligonucleotide, was used to synthesize first-strand cDNA from all RNA. Following uracil-DNA glycosylase treatment, a first 18-cycle PCR with universal primers M1SS and BC2_uni_R was performed on all cDNA. The original methods were these. Normalization of each sample was performed by random selection of 1 million high-quality reads, each carrying a distinct molecular identifier. Instead of being binned into consensus sequences, reads with shared molecular identifiers were discarded. CDR3 identification, clonotype clustering and error correction used MiTCR with a Q25 quality threshold and the strictest error-elimination algorithm. A nonparametric unseen species model with Euler transformation was used to estimate lower-bound total TCR beta diversity. Using fastp trimming at Q25 and MiXCR clonotype assembly, TCRdb reanalyzed the public sequencing data and kept in-frame beta chains. For every CDR3 protein sequence, its rows merge into one entry that carries the most common genes and DNA. The V and J calls were determined by TCRdb, not by the authors. This sample has 1.5 million to 2 million distinct CDR3 sequences in its table, and 49% of those were observed once. Less than 2.5% of the sample is taken by the ten largest.

As concerns this clonotype: No cognate antigen has been identified for it. Per-base qualities were not stored, and no clone one base away is much larger.

CDR1 and CDR2 (DFQATT, SNEGSKA) derive from the germline V gene (reference sequence). The CDR3, cysteine through phenylalanine, is 15 amino acids long. Just CDR3 DNA is preserved here, 45 bases in frame from base 1. V is cut back by 6 bases and J by 5 bases, with 14 bases in the junction unmatched. The sequence is built from TRBV20-1 and TRBJ2-3; 7 middle bases align to TRBD2. This clonotype was obtained from a woman aged 40 to 50 in good health. Sequenced: blood. The CDR3 protein sequence reads: CSAARGEVLVDTQYF. The nucleotide sequence reads as follows: TGCAGTGCGGCACGGGGGGAAGTATTGGTAGATACGCAGTATTTT.